The clone carrying this TCR beta chain was seen more than once but under ten times. These data originate in a study of T-cell reconstitution after alpha-beta-depleted transplantation in children. Preparing the TCRbeta library involved the use of unique molecular identifiers. TCRdb processed the PCR reads anew with MiXCR; each CDR3 protein has one entry. The sample holds about 640,000 distinct CDR3 sequences, 16% seen once. CDR1 MNHNS and CDR2 SASEGT come from the germline V gene. The CDR3 loop spans 15 amino acids. Trimming took 5 bases from V and 2 from J, leaving 15 bases between them. This clonotype originated in a human donor who donated a stem cell graft to a child with acute myeloid leukemia. This chain connects TRBV6-1 to TRBJ1-2, with unresolved D. Sequencing was performed on PBMCs from the stem cell graft donor, taken from the stem cell graft. The CDR3 here is CASSPSGSLNYGYTF. The DNA of the CDR3 is TGTGCCAGCAGTCCTAGCGGGTCCTTAAACTATGGCTACACCTTC.